The sequence of this T cell receptor (beta chain) was determined in a study of cytomegalovirus exposure and HLA in healthy donors. Study in general: Unique TCR beta sequences numbering 120 million or so came from around 180 million T cells in an earlier analysis.

About this clone itself: Its antigen is undetermined.

Primers included in the PCR were 60 Vbeta and 13 Jbeta primers. TCRdb's copy holds only in-frame clones and misses some; the assay was immunoSEQ multiplex PCR. The table has about 170,000 clones, just over 75% seen once. The study's findings and limits: CMV antigen specificity of a few CMV-associated chains was confirmed in vitro. TCR beta chain V- and J-gene trimming was linked, in a later analysis, to a missense variant in DCLRE1C.

Germline values: CDR1 MNHEY, CDR2 SMNVEV (reference sequence). This CDR3 is built from 13 residues. V gave up 7 bases and J gave up 10 bases, with 14 bases separating them. The sample comprised PBMCs. The chain employs TRBV27 and TRBJ1-6; possibly TRBD1 for D (5 bases). This TCR came from a woman aged 30 to 39 in good health and CMV-seropositive. The CDR3 DNA is TGTGCCAGCACCGAGGCAGGGTACTCACCCCTCCACTTT. Its protein product is CASTEAGYSPLHF.